This T cell receptor (beta chain) stems from a study of blood T cell repertoires in COVID-19. Overall study context: Samples came from the United States, Italy and Spain, spanning acute and convalescent COVID-19.

The table lists this clone with a few counts. This CDR3 has 14 amino acids. CDR1 SGHRS and CDR2 YFSETQ come from the germline V gene. Deletions cut 5 bases from V and 8 bases from J, with 16 bases between. Repertoires were generated with immunoSEQ multiplex PCR, while TCRdb's copy carries only in-frame clones and drops some. Of roughly 250,000 clones listed, about 80% are singletons. The V call is TRBV5-1, the J call TRBJ1-4; weak D call: TRBD1 (6 bases). This clonotype was sampled from a woman at least 80 years old with acute or convalescent COVID-19. Sequencing was carried out using peripheral blood. In nucleotides, the CDR3 is TGCGCCAGCAGTTCCCCCGGGACACAGGAAAAACTGTTTTTT. As protein: CASSSPGTQEKLFF.